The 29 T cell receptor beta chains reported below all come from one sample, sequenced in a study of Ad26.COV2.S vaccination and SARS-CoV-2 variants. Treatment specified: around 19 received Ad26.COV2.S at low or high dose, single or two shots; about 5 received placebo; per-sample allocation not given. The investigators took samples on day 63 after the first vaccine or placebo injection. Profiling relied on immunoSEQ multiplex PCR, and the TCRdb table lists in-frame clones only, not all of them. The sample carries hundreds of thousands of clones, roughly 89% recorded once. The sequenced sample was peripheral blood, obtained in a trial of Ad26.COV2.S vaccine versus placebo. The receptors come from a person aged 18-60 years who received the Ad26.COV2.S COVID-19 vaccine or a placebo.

As DNA, the CDR3 is TGCGCCAGCAGCCAAGTAGACGGGCTAATGGCTTTCTTT. This sequence encodes CASSQVDGLMAFF. This chain links TRBV4-3 with TRBJ1-1; D unclear. Germline CDR1 and CDR2: LGHNA and YSLEER. This CDR3 has 13 residues. The V end lost 1 base, the J end lost 11 bases, and 14 bases lay between the germline ends.

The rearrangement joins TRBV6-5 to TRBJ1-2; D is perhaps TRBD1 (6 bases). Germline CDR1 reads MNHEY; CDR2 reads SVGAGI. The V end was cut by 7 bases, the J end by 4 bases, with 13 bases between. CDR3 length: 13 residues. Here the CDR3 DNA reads TGTGCCAGCATGGGGGCCGAACGCTATGGCTACACCTTC. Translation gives CASMGAERYGYTF.

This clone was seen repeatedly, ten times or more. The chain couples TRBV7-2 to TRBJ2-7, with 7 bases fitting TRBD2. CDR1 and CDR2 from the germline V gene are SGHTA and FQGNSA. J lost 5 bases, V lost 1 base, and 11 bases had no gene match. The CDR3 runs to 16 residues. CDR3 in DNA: TGTGCCAGCAGCTTAGTTGGAACAGCGGGGAGAGACGAGCAGTACTTC. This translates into CASSLVGTAGRDEQYF. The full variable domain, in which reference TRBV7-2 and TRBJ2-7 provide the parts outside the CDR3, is GAGVSQSPSNKVTEKGKDVELRCDPISGHTALYWYRQSLGQGLEFLIYFQGNSAPDKSGLPSDRFSAERTGGSVSTLTIQRTQQEDSAVYLCASSLVGTAGRDEQYFGPGTRLTVT.

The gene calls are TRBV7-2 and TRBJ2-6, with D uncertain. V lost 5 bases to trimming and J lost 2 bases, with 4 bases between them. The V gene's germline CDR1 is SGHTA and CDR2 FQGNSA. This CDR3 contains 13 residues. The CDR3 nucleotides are TGTGCCAGCAGCGTAACTGGGGCCAACGTCCTGACTTTC. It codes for CASSVTGANVLTF.

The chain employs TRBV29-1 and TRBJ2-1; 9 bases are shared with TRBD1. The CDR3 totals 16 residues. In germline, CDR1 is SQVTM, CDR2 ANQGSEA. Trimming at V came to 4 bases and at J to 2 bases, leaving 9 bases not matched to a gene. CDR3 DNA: TGCAGCGTTGCTTGGGTAACAGGGGGCGCCTACAATGAGCAGTTCTTC. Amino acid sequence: CSVAWVTGGAYNEQFF.

CDR3 sequence: CASSEFRGEKLFF. The CDR3, as DNA: TGTGCCAGCAGTGAATTTCGGGGGGAAAAACTGTTTTTT. This rearrangement joins TRBV2 to TRBJ1-4; D is possibly TRBD1 (5 bases). CDR3 length equals 13 residues. The germline V and J ends were trimmed by 2 bases and 8 bases, with 9 bases remaining between them. Germline-derived CDR1 and CDR2 are SNHLY and FYNNEI.

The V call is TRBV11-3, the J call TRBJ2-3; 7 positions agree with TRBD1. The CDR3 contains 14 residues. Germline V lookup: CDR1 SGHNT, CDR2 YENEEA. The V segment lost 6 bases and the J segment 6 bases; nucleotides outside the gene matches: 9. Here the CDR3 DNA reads TGTGCCAGCAGGTGGACAGGTAGAGGTGATACGCAGTATTTT. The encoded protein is CASRWTGRGDTQYF.

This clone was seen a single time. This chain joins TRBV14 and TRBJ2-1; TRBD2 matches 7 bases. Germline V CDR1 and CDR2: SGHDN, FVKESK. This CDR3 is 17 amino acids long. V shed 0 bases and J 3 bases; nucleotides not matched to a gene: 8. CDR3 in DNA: TGTGCCAGCAGCCAAGACCGGGACTACCGGAACTACAATGAGCAGTTCTTC. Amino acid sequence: CASSQDRDYRNYNEQFF.

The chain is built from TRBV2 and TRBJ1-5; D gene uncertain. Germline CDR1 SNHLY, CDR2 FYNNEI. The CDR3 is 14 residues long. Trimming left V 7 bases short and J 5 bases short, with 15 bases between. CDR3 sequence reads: CASTPDGRDQPQHF. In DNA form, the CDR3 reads TGTGCCAGCACTCCGGACGGAAGGGATCAGCCCCAGCATTTT.

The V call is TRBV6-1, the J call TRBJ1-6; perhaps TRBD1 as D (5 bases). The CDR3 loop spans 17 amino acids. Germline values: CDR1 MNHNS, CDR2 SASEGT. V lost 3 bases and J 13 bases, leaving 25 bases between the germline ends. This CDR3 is CASSDQVKWDRHGPLHF. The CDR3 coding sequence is TGTGCCAGCAGTGACCAAGTGAAATGGGACCGACATGGGCCCCTCCACTTT.

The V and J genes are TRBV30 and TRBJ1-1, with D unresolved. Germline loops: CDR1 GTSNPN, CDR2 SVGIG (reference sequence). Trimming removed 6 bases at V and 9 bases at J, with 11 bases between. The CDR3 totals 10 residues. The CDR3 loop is CACRNSKAFF. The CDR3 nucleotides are TGTGCCTGTCGGAACTCCAAAGCTTTCTTT.

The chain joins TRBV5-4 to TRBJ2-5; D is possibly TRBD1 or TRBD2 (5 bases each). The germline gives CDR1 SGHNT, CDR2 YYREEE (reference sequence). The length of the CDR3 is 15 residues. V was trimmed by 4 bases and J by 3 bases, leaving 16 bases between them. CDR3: CASSPGPGPEETQYF. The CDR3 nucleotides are TGTGCCAGCAGCCCGGGACCGGGACCGGAAGAGACCCAGTACTTC.

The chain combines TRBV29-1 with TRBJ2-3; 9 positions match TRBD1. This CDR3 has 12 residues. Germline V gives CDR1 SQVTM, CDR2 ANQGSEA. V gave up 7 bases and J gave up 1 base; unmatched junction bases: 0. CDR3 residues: CSGTGGTDTQYF. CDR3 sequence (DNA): TGCAGCGGGACAGGGGGCACAGATACGCAGTATTTT.

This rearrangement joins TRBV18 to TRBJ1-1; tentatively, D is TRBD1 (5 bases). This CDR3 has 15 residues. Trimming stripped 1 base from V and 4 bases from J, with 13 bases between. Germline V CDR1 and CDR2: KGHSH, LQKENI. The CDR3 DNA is TGTGCCAGCTCACCACAATCCCACGGGGGCACTGAAGCTTTCTTT. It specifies CASSPQSHGGTEAFF.

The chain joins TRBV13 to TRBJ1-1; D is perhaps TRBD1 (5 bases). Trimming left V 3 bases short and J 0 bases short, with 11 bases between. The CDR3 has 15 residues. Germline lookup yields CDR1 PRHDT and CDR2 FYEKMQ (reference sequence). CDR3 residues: CASSLIREMNTEAFF. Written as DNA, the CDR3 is TGTGCCAGCAGCTTGATCAGGGAGATGAACACTGAAGCTTTCTTT.

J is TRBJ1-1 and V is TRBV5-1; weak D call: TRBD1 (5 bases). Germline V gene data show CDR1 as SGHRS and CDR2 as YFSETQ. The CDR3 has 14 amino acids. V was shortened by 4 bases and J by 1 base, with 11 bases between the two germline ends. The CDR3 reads CASSLVRGNTEAFF. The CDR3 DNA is TGCGCCAGCAGCCTAGTAAGGGGGAACACTGAAGCTTTCTTT. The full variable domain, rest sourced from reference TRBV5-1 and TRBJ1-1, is KAGVTQTPRYLIKTRGQQVTLSCSPISGHRSVSWYQQTPGQGLQFLFEYFSETQRNKGNFPGRFSGRQFSNSRSEMNVSTLELGDSALYLCASSLVRGNTEAFFGQGTRLTVV.

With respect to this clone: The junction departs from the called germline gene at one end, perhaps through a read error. CDR3 nucleotides: TGCGCGATCGGGGGACTAGCCCTCTCGAGCCGCACAGATACGCAGTATTTT. As protein: CAIGGLALSSRTDTQYF. The chain combines TRBV2 with TRBJ2-3; 9 nucleotides match TRBD2. The CDR3 is 17 residues long. Germline CDR1 and CDR2: SNHLY and FYNNEI. Combining the CDR3 with reference TRBV2 and TRBJ2-3 gives the whole variable domain EPEVTQTPSHQVTQMGQEVILRCVPISNHLYFYWYRQILGQKVEFLVSFYNNEISEKSEIFDDQFSVERPDGSNFTLKIRSTKLEDSAMYFCAIGGLALSSRTDTQYFGPGTRLTVL.

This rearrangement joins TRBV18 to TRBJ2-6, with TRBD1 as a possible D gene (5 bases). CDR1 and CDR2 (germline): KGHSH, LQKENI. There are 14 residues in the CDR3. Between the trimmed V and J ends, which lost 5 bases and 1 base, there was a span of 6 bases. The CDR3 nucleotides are TGTGCCAGCTCAGACAGATCTGGGGCCAACGTCCTGACTTTC. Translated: CASSDRSGANVLTF.

This CDR3 is CASSFPQGGGNTIYF. The CDR3 bases are TGTGCCAGCAGCTTCCCACAGGGGGGAGGAAACACCATATATTTT. This chain connects TRBV5-4 to TRBJ1-3; 8 nucleotides align to TRBD1. Germline lookup yields CDR1 SGHNT and CDR2 YYREEE (reference sequence). CDR3 size: 15 residues. Trimming at V came to 2 bases and at J to 4 bases, leaving 5 bases not matched to a gene.

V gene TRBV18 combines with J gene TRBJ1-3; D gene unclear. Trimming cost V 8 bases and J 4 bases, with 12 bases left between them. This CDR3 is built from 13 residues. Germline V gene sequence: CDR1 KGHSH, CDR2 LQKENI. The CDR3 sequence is CASRREFGNTIYF. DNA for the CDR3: TGTGCCAGCCGTCGGGAATTCGGAAACACCATATATTTT.

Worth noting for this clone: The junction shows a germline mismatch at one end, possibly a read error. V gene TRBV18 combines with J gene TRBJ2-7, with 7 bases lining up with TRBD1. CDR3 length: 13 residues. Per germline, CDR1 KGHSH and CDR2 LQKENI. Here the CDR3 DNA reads TGTGCCAGCTCCCCACCCGGGACAGCCGAGCAGTACTTC. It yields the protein CASSPPGTAEQYF.

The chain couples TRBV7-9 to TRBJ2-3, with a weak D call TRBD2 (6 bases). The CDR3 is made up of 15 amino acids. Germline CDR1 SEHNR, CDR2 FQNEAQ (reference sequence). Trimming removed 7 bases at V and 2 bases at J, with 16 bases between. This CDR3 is CASTSPGVSTDTQYF. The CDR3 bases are TGTGCCAGCACCTCTCCGGGGGTTTCCACAGATACGCAGTATTTT.

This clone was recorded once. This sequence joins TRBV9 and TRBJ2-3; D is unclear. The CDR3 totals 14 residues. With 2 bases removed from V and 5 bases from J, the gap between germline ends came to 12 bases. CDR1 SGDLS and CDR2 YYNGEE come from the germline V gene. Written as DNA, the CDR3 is TGTGCCAGCAGCGTTTCCTCCATCCAAGATACGCAGTATTTT. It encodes CASSVSSIQDTQYF.

The CDR3 spells CSGLGASETQYF. The CDR3 nucleotides read TGCAGCGGGCTGGGGGCTTCGGAGACCCAGTACTTC. The chain couples TRBV29-1 to TRBJ2-5, with D possibly being TRBD1 (6 bases). Per germline, CDR1 SQVTM and CDR2 ANQGSEA. Trimming took 7 bases from V and 5 from J, leaving 14 bases between them. The CDR3 runs 12 residues.

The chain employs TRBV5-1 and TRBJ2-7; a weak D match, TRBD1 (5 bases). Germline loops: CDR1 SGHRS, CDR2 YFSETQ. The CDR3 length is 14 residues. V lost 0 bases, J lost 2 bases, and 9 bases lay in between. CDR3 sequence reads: CASSLGTSPYEQYV. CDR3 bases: TGCGCCAGCAGCTTGGGGACATCTCCCTACGAGCAGTACGTC.

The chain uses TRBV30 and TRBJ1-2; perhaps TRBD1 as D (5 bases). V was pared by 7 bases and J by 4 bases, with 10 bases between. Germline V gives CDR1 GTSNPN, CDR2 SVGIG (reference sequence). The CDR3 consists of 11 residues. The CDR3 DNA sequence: TGTGCCTCGCGGGGGGGCTATGGCTACACCTTC. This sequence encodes CASRGGYGYTF.

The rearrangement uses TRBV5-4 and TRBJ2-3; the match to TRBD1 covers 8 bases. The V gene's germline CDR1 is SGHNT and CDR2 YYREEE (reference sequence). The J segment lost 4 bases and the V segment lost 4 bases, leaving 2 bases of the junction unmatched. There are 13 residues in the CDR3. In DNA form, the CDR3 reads TGTGCCAGCAGCGAACAGGGGGCAGATACGCAGTATTTT. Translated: CASSEQGADTQYF.

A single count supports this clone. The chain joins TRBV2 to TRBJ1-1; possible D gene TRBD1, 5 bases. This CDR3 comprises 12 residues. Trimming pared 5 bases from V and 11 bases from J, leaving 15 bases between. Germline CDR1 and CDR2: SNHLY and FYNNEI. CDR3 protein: CASSFWDGGAFF. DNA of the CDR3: TGTGCCAGCAGTTTTTGGGACGGAGGCGCTTTCTTT.

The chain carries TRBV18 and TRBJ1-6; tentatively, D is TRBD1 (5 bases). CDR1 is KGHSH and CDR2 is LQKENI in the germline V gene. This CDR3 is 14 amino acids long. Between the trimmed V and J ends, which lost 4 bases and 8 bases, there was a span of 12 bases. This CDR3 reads CASSRQREHSPLHF. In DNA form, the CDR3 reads TGTGCCAGCTCACGACAGCGGGAGCATTCACCCCTCCACTTT.